This T cell receptor beta chain was identified in a study of blood T cell repertoires in COVID-19. The repertoire was sequenced with immunoSEQ multiplex PCR; TCRdb's copy has only in-frame clones and lacks some. The repertoire holds 150,000 to 200,000 clones, with 65% to 85% as singletons. Germline V gives CDR1 SGHNT, CDR2 YENEEA. The CDR3 totals 17 residues. The ends lost 6 bases at V and 7 bases at J; junction bases unmatched: 14. The sample comprised PBMCs or T cells enriched from blood (not recorded which). The rearrangement joins TRBV11-3 to TRBJ2-1; TRBD2 matches at 11 bases. The clonotype comes from a man in his 70s who had been exposed to COVID-19. Here the CDR3 reads CASSLGSLAGEGNEQFF. CDR3 sequence (DNA): TGTGCCAGCAGTCTGGGGTCACTAGCGGGGGAAGGGAATGAGCAGTTCTTC.